The clone carrying this T cell receptor (beta chain) was seen repeatedly, ten times or more. The CDR3 sequence is 14 residues long. Per germline, CDR1 SGHAT and CDR2 FQNNGV. V was trimmed by 5 bases and J by 2 bases, leaving 12 bases between them. This sample was included in a study of T cells in Graves' hyperthyroidism and ophthalmopathy. Fresh peripheral blood, about 9.9 ml, yielded the PBMCs. RNA transcripts served as the template for amplifying TCR beta CDR3 regions. An initial round of RT-PCR targeting the TCR CDR3 relied on the HTBI primer set. TCRdb re-derived calls from the multiplex PCR reads in MiXCR, one entry per CDR3 protein. The sample lists about 620,000 distinct CDR3 sequences, under 20% occurring once.

The sequenced material came from blood. This chain links TRBV11-2 with TRBJ1-1; a possible D gene is TRBD1 (6 bases). The receptor was derived from a woman aged 30 to 39 with Graves' hyperthyroidism. CDR3 DNA: TGTGCCAGCAGCACCCTGGGGGCAAACACTGAAGCTTTCTTT. This codes for CASSTLGANTEAFF.